Reported below is one TCR beta chain. The record originates from a study of blood T cell repertoires in COVID-19. Across the whole study: Samples came from the United States, Italy and Spain, spanning acute and convalescent COVID-19. T cells, B-cell-depleted T cells, or PBMCs provided the cDNA or gDNA that served as material.

V was clipped by 5 bases and J by 8 bases; unmatched bases: 6. The CDR3 is 14 amino acids. The germline V gene encodes CDR1 MNHEY and CDR2 SMNVEV (reference sequence). In the original workflow: By means of reference gene primer amplification, nucleated cell counts were estimated. Clones were sequenced by immunoSEQ multiplex PCR, and TCRdb holds only the in-frame ones, with some missing. V, J and clone size were drawn from that table, and D and trimming were deduced from the DNA. The table has about 210,000 clones, around 82% seen once. The sequenced sample consisted of peripheral blood. The rearrangement joins TRBV27 to TRBJ1-6; 7 bases line up with TRBD1. This receptor was identified in a woman between 65 and 79 years old with acute or convalescent COVID-19. CDR3 region: CASSPGTADSPLHF. The CDR3, as DNA: TGTGCCAGCAGTCCCGGGACAGCGGATTCACCCCTCCACTTT.